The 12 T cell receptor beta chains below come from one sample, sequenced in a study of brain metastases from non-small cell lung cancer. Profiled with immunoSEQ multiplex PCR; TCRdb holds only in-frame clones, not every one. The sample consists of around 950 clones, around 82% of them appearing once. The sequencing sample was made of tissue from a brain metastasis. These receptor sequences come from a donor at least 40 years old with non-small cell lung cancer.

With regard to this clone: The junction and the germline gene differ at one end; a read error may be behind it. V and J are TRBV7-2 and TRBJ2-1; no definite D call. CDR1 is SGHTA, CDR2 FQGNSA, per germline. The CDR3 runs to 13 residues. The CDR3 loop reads CASSFGGYNEQFF. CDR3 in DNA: TGTGCTAGCAGCTTTGGCGGCTACAATGAGCAGTTCTTC.

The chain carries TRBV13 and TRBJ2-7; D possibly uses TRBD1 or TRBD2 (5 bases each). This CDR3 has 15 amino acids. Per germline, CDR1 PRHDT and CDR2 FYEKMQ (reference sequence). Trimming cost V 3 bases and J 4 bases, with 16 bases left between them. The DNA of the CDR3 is TGTGCCAGCAGCTTTGAGGGGCAGGAAGAGTACGAGCAGTACTTC. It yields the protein CASSFEGQEEYEQYF.

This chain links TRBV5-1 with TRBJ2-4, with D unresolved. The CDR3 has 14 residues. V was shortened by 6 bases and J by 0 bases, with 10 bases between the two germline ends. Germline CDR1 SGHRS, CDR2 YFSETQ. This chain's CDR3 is CASKDGLAKNIQYF. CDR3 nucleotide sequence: TGCGCCAGCAAGGACGGGCTAGCCAAAAACATTCAGTACTTC.

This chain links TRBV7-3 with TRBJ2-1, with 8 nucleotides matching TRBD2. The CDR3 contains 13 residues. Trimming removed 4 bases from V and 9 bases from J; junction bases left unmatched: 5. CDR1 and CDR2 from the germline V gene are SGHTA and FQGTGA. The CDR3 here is CASSSTAGGEQFF. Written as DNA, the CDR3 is TGTGCCAGCAGCTCCACGGCGGGGGGTGAGCAGTTCTTC.

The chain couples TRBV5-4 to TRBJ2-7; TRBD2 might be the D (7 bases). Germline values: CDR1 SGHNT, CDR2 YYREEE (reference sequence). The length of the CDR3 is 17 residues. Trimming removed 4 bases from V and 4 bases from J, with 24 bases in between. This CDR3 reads CASSLGPWAGASYEQYF. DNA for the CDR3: TGTGCCAGCAGCCTAGGGCCCTGGGCGGGGGCCTCATACGAGCAGTACTTC.

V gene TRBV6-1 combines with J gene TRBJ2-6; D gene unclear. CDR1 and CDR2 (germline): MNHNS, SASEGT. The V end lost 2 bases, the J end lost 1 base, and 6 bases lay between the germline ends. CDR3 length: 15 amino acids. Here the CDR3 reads CASSEKASGANVLTF. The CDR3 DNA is TGTGCCAGCAGTGAAAAGGCTTCTGGGGCCAACGTCCTGACTTTC.

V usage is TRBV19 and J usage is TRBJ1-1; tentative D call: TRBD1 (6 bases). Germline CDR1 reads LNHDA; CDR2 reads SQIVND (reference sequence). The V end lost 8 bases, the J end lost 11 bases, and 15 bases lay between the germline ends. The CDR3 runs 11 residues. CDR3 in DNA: TGTGCCAGTGATATGGGGGCCGGGGCTTTCTTT. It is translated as CASDMGAGAFF.

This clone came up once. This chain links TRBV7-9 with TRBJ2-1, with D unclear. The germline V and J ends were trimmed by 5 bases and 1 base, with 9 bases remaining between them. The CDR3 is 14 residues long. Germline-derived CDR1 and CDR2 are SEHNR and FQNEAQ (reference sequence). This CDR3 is CASSASLSYNEQFF. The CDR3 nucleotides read TGTGCCAGCAGCGCGTCACTATCCTACAATGAGCAGTTCTTC.

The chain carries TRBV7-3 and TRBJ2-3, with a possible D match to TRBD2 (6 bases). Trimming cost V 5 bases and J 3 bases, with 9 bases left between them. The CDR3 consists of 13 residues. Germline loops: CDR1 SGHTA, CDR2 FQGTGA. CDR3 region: CASSARGTDTQYF. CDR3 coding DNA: TGTGCCAGCAGCGCCCGGGGGACAGATACGCAGTATTTT.

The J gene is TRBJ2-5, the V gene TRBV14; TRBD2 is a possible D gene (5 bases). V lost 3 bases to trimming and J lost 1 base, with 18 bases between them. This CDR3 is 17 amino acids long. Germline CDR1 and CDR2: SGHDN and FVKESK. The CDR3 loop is CASSQRSDTGIQETQYF. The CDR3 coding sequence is TGTGCCAGCAGCCAGAGATCCGATACGGGAATCCAAGAGACCCAGTACTTC.

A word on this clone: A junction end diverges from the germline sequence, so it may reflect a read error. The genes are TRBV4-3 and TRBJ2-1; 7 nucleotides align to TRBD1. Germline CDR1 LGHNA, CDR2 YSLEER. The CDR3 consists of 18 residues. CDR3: CTSSQDPPGTENYNEQFF. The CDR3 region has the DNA TGCACCAGCAGCCAAGATCCACCCGGGACAGAGAACTACAATGAGCAGTTCTTC.

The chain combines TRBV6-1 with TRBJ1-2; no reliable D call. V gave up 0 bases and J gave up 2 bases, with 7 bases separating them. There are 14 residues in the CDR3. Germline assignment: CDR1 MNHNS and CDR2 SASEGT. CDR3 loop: CASSEAGSNYGYTF. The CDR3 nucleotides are TGTGCCAGCAGTGAAGCCGGGTCCAACTATGGCTACACCTTC.